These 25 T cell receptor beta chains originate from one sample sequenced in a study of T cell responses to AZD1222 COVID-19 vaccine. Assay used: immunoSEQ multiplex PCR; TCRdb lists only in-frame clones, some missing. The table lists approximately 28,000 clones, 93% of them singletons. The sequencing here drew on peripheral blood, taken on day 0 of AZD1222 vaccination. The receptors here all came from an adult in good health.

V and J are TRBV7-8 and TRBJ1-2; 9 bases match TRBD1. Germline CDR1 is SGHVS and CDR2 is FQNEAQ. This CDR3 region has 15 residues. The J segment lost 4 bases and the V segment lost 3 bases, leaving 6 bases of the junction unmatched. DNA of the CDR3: TGTGCCAGCAGCTTGGGGACAGGGCCATCCTATGGCTACACCTTC. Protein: CASSLGTGPSYGYTF. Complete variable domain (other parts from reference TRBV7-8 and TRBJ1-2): GAGVSQSPRYKVAKRGQDVALRCDPISGHVSLFWYQQALGQGPEFLTYFQNEAQLDKSGLPSDRFFAERPEGSVSTLKIQRTQQEDSAVYLCASSLGTGPSYGYTFGSGTRLTVV.

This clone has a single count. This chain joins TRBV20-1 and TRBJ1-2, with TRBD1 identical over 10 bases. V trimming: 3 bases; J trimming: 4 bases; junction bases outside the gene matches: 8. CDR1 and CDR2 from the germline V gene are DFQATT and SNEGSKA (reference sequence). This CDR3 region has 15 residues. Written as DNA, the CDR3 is TGCAGTGCTAGTCGCCCCGGGACAGGGGTCTATGGCTACACCTTC. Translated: CSASRPGTGVYGYTF.

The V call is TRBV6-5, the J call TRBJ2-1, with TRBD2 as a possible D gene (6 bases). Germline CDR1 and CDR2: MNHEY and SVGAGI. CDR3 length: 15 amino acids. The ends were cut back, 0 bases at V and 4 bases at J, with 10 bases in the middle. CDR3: CASSYSGTGYNEQFF. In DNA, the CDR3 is TGTGCCAGCAGTTACTCCGGGACTGGATACAATGAGCAGTTCTTC.

CDR3 DNA sequence: TGTGCCAGTAGTATAGCGGGAGTTGGAAAGACCCAGTACTTC. Translation gives CASSIAGVGKTQYF. This chain links TRBV19 with TRBJ2-5, with D perhaps TRBD2 (6 bases). This CDR3 region has 14 residues. CDR1 and CDR2 from the germline V gene are LNHDA and SQIVND (reference sequence). The V end lost 1 base, the J end lost 6 bases, and 12 bases lay between the germline ends.

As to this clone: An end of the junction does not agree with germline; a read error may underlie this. Written as DNA, the CDR3 is TGTGCCAGCCGTGAAGGTATTAGCAATCAGCCCCAGCATTTT. Amino acid sequence: CASREGISNQPQHF. This chain links TRBV2 with TRBJ1-5; D remains ambiguous. Germline V CDR1 and CDR2: SNHLY, FYNNEI. The CDR3 is 14 amino acids.

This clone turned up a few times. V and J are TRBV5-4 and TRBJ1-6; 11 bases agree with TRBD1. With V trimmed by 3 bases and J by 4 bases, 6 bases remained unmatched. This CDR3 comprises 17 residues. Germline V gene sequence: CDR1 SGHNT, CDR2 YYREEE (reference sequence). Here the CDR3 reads CASSSGQGASYNSPLHF. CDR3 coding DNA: TGTGCCAGCAGCTCCGGACAGGGGGCATCTTATAATTCACCCCTCCACTTT.

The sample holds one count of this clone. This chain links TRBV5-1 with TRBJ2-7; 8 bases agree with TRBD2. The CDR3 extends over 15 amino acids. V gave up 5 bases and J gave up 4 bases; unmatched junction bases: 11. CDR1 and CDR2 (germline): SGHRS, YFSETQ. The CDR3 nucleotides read TGCGCCAGCAGAGGAGCGGCTAGCGGGCGGTACGAGCAGTACTTC. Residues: CASRGAASGRYEQYF.

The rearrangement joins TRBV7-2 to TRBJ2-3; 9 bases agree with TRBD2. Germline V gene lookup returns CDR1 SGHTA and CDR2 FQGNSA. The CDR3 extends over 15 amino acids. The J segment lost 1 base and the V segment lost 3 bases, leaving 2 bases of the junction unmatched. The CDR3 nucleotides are TGTGCCAGCAGCTTTAGCGGGAGCGGCACAGATACGCAGTATTTT. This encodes CASSFSGSGTDTQYF.

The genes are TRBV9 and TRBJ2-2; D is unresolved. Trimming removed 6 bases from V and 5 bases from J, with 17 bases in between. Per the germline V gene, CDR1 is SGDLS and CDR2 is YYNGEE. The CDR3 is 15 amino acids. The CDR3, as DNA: TGTGCCAGCAATGTGGGTCTAATTGATACCGGGGAGCTGTTTTTT. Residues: CASNVGLIDTGELFF.

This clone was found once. The DNA of the CDR3 is TGTGCCAGCAGTTTCCGGGGCTACTCCTACGAGCAGTACTTC. Translated: CASSFRGYSYEQYF. The rearrangement links TRBV6-4 to TRBJ2-7; tentatively, D is TRBD1 or TRBD2 (5 bases each). Trimming took 5 bases from V and 0 from J, leaving 11 bases between them. The CDR3 has 14 residues. The V gene's germline CDR1 is MRHNA and CDR2 SNTAGT.

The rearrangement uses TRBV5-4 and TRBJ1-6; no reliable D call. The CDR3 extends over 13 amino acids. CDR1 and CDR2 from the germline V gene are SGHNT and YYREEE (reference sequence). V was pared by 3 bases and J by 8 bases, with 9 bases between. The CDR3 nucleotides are TGTGCCAGCAGCTGGGGAGCAGATTCACCCCTCCACTTT. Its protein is CASSWGADSPLHF.

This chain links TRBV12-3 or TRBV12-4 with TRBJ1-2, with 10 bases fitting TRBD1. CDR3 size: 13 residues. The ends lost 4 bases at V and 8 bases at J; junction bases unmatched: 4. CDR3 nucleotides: TGTGCCAGCAGTTATGGGACAGGGGACGGCTACACCTTC. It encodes CASSYGTGDGYTF.

The DNA of the CDR3 is TGTGCCAGCAGGGGCGGGGGCCGAGACAATGAGCAGTTCTTC. Its translation is CASRGGGRDNEQFF. This rearrangement joins TRBV6-5 to TRBJ2-1; possible D gene TRBD2, 7 bases. CDR1 MNHEY and CDR2 SVGAGI come from the germline V gene. CDR3 length equals 14 residues. The germline V and J ends were trimmed by 6 bases and 5 bases, with 14 bases remaining between them.

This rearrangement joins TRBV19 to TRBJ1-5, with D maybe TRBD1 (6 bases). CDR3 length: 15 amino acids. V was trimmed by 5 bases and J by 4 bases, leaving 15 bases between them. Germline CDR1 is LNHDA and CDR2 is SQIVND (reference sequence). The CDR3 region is CASSSRGGLNQPQHF. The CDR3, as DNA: TGTGCCAGTAGTTCTCGCGGGGGCCTAAATCAGCCCCAGCATTTT.

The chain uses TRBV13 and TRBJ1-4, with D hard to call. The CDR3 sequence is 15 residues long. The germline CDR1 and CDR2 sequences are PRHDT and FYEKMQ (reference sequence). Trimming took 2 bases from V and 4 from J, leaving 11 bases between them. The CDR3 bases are TGTGCCAGCAGCTTAAGGTCAGGCGGTAATGAAAAACTGTTTTTT. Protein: CASSLRSGGNEKLFF.

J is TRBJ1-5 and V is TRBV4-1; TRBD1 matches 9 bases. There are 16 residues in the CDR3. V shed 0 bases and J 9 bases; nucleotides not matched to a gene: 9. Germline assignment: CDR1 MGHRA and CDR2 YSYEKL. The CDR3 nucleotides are TGCGCCAGCAGCCAAGAGGGGACAGGGTTACTGGGGCCCCAGCATTTT. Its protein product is CASSQEGTGLLGPQHF.

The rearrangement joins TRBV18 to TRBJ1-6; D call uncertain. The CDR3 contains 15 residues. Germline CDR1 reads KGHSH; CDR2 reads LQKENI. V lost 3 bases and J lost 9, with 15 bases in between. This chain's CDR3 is CASSPDGNYVSPLHF. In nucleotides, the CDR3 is TGTGCCAGCTCACCCGACGGAAACTACGTTTCACCCCTCCACTTT.

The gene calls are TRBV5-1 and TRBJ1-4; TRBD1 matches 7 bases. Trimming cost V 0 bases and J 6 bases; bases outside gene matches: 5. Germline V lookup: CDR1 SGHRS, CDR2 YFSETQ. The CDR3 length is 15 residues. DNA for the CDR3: TGCGCCAGCAGCTTGGGGGGGACAGCGCATGAAAAACTGTTTTTT. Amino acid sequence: CASSLGGTAHEKLFF.

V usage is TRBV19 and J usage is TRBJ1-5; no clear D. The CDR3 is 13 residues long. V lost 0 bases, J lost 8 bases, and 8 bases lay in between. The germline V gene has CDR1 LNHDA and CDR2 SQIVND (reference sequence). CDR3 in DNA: TGTGCCAGTAGTATAGAAGGGCCTGAGCCCCAGCATTTT. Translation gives CASSIEGPEPQHF.

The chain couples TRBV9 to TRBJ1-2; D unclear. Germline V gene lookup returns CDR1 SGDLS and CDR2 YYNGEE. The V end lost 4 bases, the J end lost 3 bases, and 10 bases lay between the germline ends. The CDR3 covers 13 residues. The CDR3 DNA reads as TGTGCCAGCAGCCCAACCGGACACTATGGCTACACCTTC. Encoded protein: CASSPTGHYGYTF.

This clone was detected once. Here the CDR3 DNA reads TGTGCCAGCAGTTTAGGGCAGAATAATTCACCCCTCCACTTT. Translation gives CASSLGQNNSPLHF. The chain links TRBV27 to TRBJ1-6; D gene ambiguous. Germline V CDR1 and CDR2: MNHEY, SMNVEV (reference sequence). This CDR3 has 14 residues. The V and J ends lost 2 bases and 5 bases respectively, with 7 bases between them.

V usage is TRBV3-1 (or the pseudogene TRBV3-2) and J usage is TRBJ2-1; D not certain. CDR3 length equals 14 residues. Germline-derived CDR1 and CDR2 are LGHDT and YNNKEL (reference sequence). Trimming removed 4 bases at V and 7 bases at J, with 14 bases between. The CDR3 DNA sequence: TGTGCCAGCAGCCGCGTCCACCAGAGGAATGAGCAGTTCTTC. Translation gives CASSRVHQRNEQFF.

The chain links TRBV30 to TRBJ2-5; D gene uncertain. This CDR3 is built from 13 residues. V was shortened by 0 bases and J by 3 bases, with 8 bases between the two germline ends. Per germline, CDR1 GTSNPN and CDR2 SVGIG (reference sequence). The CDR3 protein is CAWSVLPKETQYF. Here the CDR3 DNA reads TGTGCCTGGAGTGTACTTCCCAAAGAGACCCAGTACTTC. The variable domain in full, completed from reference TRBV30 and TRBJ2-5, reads SQTIHQWPATLVQPVGSPLSLECTVEGTSNPNLYWYRQAAGRGLQLLFYSVGIGQISSEVPQNLSASRPQDRQFILSSKKLLLSDSGFYLCAWSVLPKETQYFGPGTRLLVL.

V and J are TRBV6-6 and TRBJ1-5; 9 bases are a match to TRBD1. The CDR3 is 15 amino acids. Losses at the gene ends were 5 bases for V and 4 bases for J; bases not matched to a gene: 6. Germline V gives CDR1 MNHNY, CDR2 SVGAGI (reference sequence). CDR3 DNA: TGTGCCAGCAGTGGGGGACAGGGAAAAAATCAGCCCCAGCATTTT. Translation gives CASSGGQGKNQPQHF.

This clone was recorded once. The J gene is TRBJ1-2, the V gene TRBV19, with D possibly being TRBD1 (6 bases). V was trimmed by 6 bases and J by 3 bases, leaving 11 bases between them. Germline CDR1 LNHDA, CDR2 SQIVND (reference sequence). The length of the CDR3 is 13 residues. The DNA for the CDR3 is TGTGCCAGTAGGGGCAGGGGTGACTATGGCTACACCTTC. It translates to CASRGRGDYGYTF.